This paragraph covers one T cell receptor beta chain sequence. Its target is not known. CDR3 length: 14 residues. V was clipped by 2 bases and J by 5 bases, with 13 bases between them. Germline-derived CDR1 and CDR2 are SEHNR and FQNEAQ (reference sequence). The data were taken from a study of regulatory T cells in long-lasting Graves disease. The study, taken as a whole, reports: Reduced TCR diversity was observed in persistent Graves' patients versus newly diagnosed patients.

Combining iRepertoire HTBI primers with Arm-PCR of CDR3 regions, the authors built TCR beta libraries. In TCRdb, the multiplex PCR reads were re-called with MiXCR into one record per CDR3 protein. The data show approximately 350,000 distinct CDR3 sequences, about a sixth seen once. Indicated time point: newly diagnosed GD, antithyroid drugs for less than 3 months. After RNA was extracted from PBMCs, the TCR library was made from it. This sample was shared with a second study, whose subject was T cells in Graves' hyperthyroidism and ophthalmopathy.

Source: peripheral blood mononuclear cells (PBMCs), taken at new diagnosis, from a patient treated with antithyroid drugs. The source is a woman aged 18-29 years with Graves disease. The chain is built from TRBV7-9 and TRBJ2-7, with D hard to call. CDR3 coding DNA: TGTGCCAGCAGCTTAACCCTACGGGTCAACGAGCAGTACTTC. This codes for CASSLTLRVNEQYF.